The rows below give T cell receptor beta chains drawn from one sample of a study of blood T cells in healthy people across ages. TCRdb re-called the 5' RACE reads with MiXCR, one entry per CDR3 protein. Of over 450,000 distinct CDR3 sequences detected, about 24% appear once; the ten largest clones hold 8.7%. These data were also filed under a second study, of T cells of mothers and their children.

Sequenced material: blood. Receptors were obtained from a boy aged 10-17 years in good health. The CDR3 runs from the conserved cysteine through the conserved F or W. A D gene is named only where the DNA matches it firmly. Clone size is shown for a subset of rows, as once, few, many or a class of expanded clone.

cdr3_aa	cdr3_nt	j_call	clone_size	d_call	v_call
CSVHLRGNEKLFF	TGCAGCGTTCATCTTAGGGGGAATGAAAAACTGTTTTTT	TRBJ1-4	-	-	TRBV29-1
CASSLDELGVAEAFF	TGTGCCAGCAGCTTAGATGAGCTGGGGGTAGCTGAAGCTTTCTTT	TRBJ1-1	-	-	TRBV11-2
CSARAWGEREMTDTQYF	TGCAGTGCTAGAGCGTGGGGTGAGCGGGAGATGACAGATACGCAGTATTTT	TRBJ2-3	-	TRBD2	TRBV20-1
CASSPRQKIYGYTF	TGTGCCAGCAGCCCGAGACAGAAAATCTATGGCTACACCTTC	TRBJ1-2	few	-	TRBV7-2
CASSPSGGLAKNIQYF	TGTGCCAGTAGTCCTTCAGGGGGACTAGCCAAAAACATTCAGTACTTC	TRBJ2-4	-	-	TRBV19
CASSPPGVSSYEQYF	TGTGCCAGCAGCCCCCCGGGTGTAAGCTCCTACGAGCAGTACTTC	TRBJ2-7	-	-	TRBV4-2
CASSADSSSYNEQFF	TGCGCCAGCAGCGCCGACTCTAGCTCCTACAATGAGCAGTTCTTC	TRBJ2-1	-	-	TRBV4-3
CASSLATLPGQEYEQYF	TGTGCCAGCAGCTTAGCCACCTTACCGGGACAAGAGTACGAGCAGTACTTC	TRBJ2-7	-	-	TRBV7-9
CASSLTQGRETQYF	TGCGCCAGCAGCTTGACGCAGGGAAGGGAGACCCAGTACTTC	TRBJ2-5	many	-	TRBV5-1
CASSQEWEQAPGEQFF	TGCGCCAGCAGCCAAGAGTGGGAACAGGCCCCAGGAGAGCAGTTCTTC	TRBJ2-1	few	-	TRBV4-3
CASSLGGWREGPFFF	TGTGCCAGCAGCTTAGGCGGTTGGCGGGAGGGCCCGTTTTTCTTC	TRBJ2-1	-	TRBD2	TRBV7-2
CSVTRELTDTQYF	TGCAGCGTGACGCGGGAGCTAACAGATACGCAGTATTTT	TRBJ2-3	few	TRBD2	TRBV29-1
CASSHRSGSSNTGELFF	TGTGCCAGCAGCCATAGGAGTGGCTCTTCCAACACCGGGGAGCTGTTTTTT	TRBJ2-2	few	-	TRBV7-9
CASSTGLRSSNTEAFF	TGTGCCAGCAGTACGGGACTTCGCTCTTCGAACACTGAAGCTTTCTTT	TRBJ1-1	many	-	TRBV28
CASSLTGGGLYGYTF	TGTGCCAGCAGTTTGACAGGGGGTGGCCTTTATGGCTACACCTTC	TRBJ1-2	few	TRBD1	TRBV27
CASSSGLLGYSNQPQHF	TGTGCCAGCAGTTCCGGGTTGCTGGGCTATAGCAATCAGCCCCAGCATTTT	TRBJ1-5	few	-	TRBV27
CASSVDPINYGYTF	TGTGCCAGCAGCGTAGACCCCATTAACTATGGCTACACCTTC	TRBJ1-2	-	-	TRBV9
CASSLPPVLYEQYF	TGTGCCAGCAGCTTACCCCCGGTTTTATACGAGCAGTACTTC	TRBJ2-7	-	-	TRBV11-2
CASLKDRGLSTDTQYF	TGTGCCAGCCTGAAAGACAGGGGGTTGAGCACAGATACGCAGTATTTT	TRBJ2-3	-	TRBD1	TRBV28
CASSSFRGHEQYF	TGTGCCAGCAGTTCATTCAGGGGGCACGAGCAGTACTTC	TRBJ2-7	few	TRBD1	TRBV6-5
CASSRGVSYNEQFF	TGTGCCAGCAGTCGGGGGGTCTCCTACAATGAGCAGTTCTTC	TRBJ2-1	-	TRBD2	TRBV12-3/TRBV12-4
CASSPVWGPRSTYEQYF	TGTGCCAGCAGCCCTGTGTGGGGCCCCAGATCCACCTACGAGCAGTACTTC	TRBJ2-7	few	-	TRBV11-2
CASSSPYNSPLHF	TGTGCCAGCAGTTCCCCTTATAATTCACCCCTCCACTTT	TRBJ1-6	-	-	TRBV27
CSVVLGDSYEQYF	TGCAGCGTTGTATTAGGGGACTCCTACGAGCAGTACTTC	TRBJ2-7	-	-	TRBV29-1
CASSLSGGSYNEQFF	TGCGCCAGCAGCTTATCAGGGGGCTCCTACAATGAGCAGTTCTTC	TRBJ2-1	many	TRBD1	TRBV5-1
CSVVQPQSYYEQYF	TGCAGTGTGGTCCAGCCGCAATCTTACTACGAGCAGTACTTC	TRBJ2-7	few	-	TRBV20-1
CASSQDFDYEQYF	TGCGCCAGCAGCCAAGACTTCGATTACGAGCAGTACTTC	TRBJ2-7	-	-	TRBV4-3
CASSPAGLAGIWTGELFF	TGTGCCAGCAGTCCAGCGGGACTAGCGGGAATTTGGACCGGGGAGCTGTTTTTT	TRBJ2-2	-	TRBD2	TRBV6-2/TRBV6-3
CASSPLGTSGGLLRAKNIQYF	TGCGCCAGCAGCCCGCTTGGCACTAGCGGGGGGTTACTAAGGGCCAAAAACATTCAGTACTTC	TRBJ2-4	-	TRBD2	TRBV4-1
CASSETGATDTQYF	TGTGCCAGCAGTGAAACAGGAGCCACAGATACGCAGTATTTT	TRBJ2-3	-	-	TRBV6-5
CASSLGTGADTEAFF	TGCGCCAGCAGCTTGGGGACAGGGGCGGACACTGAAGCTTTCTTT	TRBJ1-1	-	TRBD1	TRBV5-1
CASSQAATGPYEQYF	TGCGCCAGCAGCCAAGCGGCGACAGGGCCCTACGAGCAGTACTTC	TRBJ2-7	-	TRBD1	TRBV4-3
CASSASGTGDEQFF	TGTGCCAGCAGCGCTAGCGGGACCGGCGATGAGCAGTTCTTC	TRBJ2-1	-	TRBD2	TRBV5-5
CASSGEEGQMNTEAFF	TGTGCCAGCAGCGGAGAGGAGGGCCAGATGAACACTGAAGCTTTCTTT	TRBJ1-1	few	-	TRBV3-1
CASSLYVATYEQYF	TGTGCCAGCAGCTTATACGTGGCCACCTACGAGCAGTACTTC	TRBJ2-7	-	-	TRBV11-2
CASSQERTTGAPYEQYF	TGTGCCAGCAGCCAAGAAAGGACGACAGGGGCGCCCTACGAGCAGTACTTC	TRBJ2-7	few	TRBD1	TRBV14
CASSGQGMVWGQETQYF	TGTGCCTCCTCGGGGCAGGGCATGGTTTGGGGCCAAGAGACCCAGTACTTC	TRBJ2-5	-	-	TRBV28
CASSFLPWTNNSPDTQYF	TGTGCCAGCAGTTTTCTCCCTTGGACTAATAACTCTCCAGATACGCAGTATTTT	TRBJ2-3	-	-	TRBV27
CASSLSQAGGAFF	TGTGCCAGCAGTTTGAGCCAGGCTGGGGGAGCTTTCTTT	TRBJ1-1	-	-	TRBV7-3
CASSLSAGGDTQYF	TGTGCCAGCAGCTTATCGGCCGGAGGGGATACGCAGTATTTT	TRBJ2-3	-	-	TRBV7-3
CASSLDPGQVMDGYTF	TGTGCCAGCAGCTTAGACCCGGGACAGGTGATGGATGGCTACACCTTC	TRBJ1-2	-	TRBD1	TRBV7-8
CASSLGTGGHNEQFF	TGCGCCAGCAGCTTGGGGACAGGGGGCCACAATGAGCAGTTCTTC	TRBJ2-1	-	TRBD1	TRBV5-1
CSASTSGDYNEQFF	TGCAGTGCTAGCACCTCCGGTGACTACAATGAGCAGTTCTTC	TRBJ2-1	-	-	TRBV20-1
CSARPRLANEQFF	TGCAGTGCTAGACCCCGACTAGCGAATGAGCAGTTCTTC	TRBJ2-1	-	TRBD2	TRBV20-1
CASSATGTSGRAINEQFF	TGTGCCAGCAGCGCGACCGGGACTAGCGGGAGGGCGATCAATGAGCAGTTCTTC	TRBJ2-1	few	TRBD2	TRBV9
CASSLLSKGQPQHF	TGTGCCAGCAGTTTATTGTCGAAGGGCCAGCCCCAGCATTTT	TRBJ1-5	-	-	TRBV12-3/TRBV12-4
CASSPQVRSSGANVLTF	TGTGCCAGCTCACCCCAAGTCCGTAGCTCTGGGGCCAACGTCCTGACTTTC	TRBJ2-6	few	-	TRBV18
CASSLRSGARETQYF	TGTGCCAGCAGCTTGCGGTCGGGAGCGCGAGAGACCCAGTACTTC	TRBJ2-5	-	-	TRBV7-2
CASSPTGKAFYEQYF	TGTGCCAGCTCACCTACAGGGAAAGCTTTCTACGAGCAGTACTTC	TRBJ2-7	-	-	TRBV18
CSVEETSPRGENYEQYF	TGCAGCGTTGAAGAGACCTCTCCTAGGGGAGAAAACTACGAGCAGTACTTC	TRBJ2-7	few	-	TRBV29-1